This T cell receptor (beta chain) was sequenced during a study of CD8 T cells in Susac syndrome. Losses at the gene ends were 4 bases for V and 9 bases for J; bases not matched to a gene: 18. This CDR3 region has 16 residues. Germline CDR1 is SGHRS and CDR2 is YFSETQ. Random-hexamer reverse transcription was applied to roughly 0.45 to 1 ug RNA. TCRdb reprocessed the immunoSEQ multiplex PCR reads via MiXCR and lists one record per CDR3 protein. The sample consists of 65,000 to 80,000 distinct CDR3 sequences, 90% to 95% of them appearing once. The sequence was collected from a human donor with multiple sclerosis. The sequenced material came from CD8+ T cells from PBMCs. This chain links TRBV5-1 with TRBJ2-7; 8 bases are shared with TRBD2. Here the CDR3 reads CASSRTGGPGLLWQYF. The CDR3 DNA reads TGCGCCAGCAGCAGAACGGGAGGGCCAGGGTTACTTTGGCAGTACTTC.